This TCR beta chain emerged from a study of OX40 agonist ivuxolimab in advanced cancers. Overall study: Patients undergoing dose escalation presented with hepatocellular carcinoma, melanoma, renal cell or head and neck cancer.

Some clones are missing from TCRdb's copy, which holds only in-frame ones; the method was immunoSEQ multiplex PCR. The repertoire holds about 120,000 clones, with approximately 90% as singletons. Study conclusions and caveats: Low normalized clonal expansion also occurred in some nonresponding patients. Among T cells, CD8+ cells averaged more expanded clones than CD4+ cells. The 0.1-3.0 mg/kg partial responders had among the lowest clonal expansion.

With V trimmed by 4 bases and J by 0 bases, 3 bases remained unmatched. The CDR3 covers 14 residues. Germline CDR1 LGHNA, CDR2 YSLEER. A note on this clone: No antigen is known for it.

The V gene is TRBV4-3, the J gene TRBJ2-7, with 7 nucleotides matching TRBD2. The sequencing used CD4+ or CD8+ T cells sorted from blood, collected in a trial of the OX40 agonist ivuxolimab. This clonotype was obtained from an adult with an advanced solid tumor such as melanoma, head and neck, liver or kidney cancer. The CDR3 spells CASSRQRDSYEQYF. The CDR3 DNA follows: TGCGCCAGCAGCCGCCAGCGGGACTCCTACGAGCAGTACTTC.